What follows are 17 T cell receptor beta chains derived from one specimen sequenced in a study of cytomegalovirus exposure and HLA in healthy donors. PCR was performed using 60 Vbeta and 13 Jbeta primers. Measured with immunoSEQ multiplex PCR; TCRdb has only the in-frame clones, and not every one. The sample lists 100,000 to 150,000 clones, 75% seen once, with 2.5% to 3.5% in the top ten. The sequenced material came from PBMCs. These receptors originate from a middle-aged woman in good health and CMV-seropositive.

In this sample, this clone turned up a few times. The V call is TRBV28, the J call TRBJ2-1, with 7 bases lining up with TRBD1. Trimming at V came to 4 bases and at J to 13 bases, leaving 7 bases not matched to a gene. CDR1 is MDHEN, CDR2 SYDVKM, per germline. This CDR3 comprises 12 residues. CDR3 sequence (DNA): TGTGCCAGCAGTTATAACAGGGGTGACCAGTTCTTC. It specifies CASSYNRGDQFF.

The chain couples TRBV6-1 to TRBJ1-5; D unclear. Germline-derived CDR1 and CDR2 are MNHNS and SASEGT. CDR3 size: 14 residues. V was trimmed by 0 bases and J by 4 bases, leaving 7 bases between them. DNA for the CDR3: TGTGCCAGCAGTGAAGCCAGCGGGAATCAGCCCCAGCATTTT. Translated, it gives CASSEASGNQPQHF.

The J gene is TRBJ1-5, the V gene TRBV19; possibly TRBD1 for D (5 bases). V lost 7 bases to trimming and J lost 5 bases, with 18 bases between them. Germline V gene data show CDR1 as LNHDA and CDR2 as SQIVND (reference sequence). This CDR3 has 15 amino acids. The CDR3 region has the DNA TGTGCCAGTAACGACAGTTTTGATCGGCATCAGCCCCAGCATTTT. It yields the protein CASNDSFDRHQPQHF. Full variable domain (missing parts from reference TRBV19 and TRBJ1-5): DGGITQSPKYLFRKEGQNVTLSCEQNLNHDAMYWYRQDPGQGLRLIYYSQIVNDFQKGDIAEGYSVSREKKESFPLTVTSAQKNPTAFYLCASNDSFDRHQPQHFGDGTRLSIL.

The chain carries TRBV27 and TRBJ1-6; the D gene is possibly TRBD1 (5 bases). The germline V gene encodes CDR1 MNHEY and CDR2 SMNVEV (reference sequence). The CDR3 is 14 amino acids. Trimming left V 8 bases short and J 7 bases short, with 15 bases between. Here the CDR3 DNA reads TGTGCCAGCTCCCTCGCGACAGCGAATTCACCCCTCCACTTT. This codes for CASSLATANSPLHF.

The CDR3 region is CASRRQGAGETQYF. Written as DNA, the CDR3 is TGTGCCAGTAGGCGGCAGGGGGCCGGAGAGACCCAGTACTTC. V usage is TRBV19 and J usage is TRBJ2-5; 8 nucleotides align to TRBD1. With 6 bases clipped from V and 4 bases from J, the junction kept 7 bases outside the gene matches. The CDR3 totals 14 residues. From germline, CDR1 is LNHDA and CDR2 SQIVND (reference sequence). The full variable domain, rest sourced from reference TRBV19 and TRBJ2-5, is DGGITQSPKYLFRKEGQNVTLSCEQNLNHDAMYWYRQDPGQGLRLIYYSQIVNDFQKGDIAEGYSVSREKKESFPLTVTSAQKNPTAFYLCASRRQGAGETQYFGPGTRLLVL.

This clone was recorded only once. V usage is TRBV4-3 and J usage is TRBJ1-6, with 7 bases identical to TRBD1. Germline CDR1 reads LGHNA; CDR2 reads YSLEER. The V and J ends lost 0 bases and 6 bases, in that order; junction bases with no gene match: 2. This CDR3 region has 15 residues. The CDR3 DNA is TGCGCCAGCAGCCAAGAAAACAGGGGTAATTCACCCCTCCACTTT. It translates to CASSQENRGNSPLHF.

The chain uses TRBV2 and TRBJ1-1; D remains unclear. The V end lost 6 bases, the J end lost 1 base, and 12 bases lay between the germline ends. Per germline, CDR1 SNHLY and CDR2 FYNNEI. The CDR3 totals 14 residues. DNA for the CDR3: TGTGCCAGCAGCGCCCACGTAGCGAACACTGAAGCTTTCTTT. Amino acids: CASSAHVANTEAFF.

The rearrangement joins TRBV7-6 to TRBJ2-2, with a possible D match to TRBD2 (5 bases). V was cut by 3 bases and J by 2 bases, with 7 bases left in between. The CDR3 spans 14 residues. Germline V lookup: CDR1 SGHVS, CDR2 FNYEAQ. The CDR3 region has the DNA TGTGCCAGCAGCTTGGGAGATAACACCGGGGAGCTGTTTTTT. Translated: CASSLGDNTGELFF. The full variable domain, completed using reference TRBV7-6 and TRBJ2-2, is GAGVSQSPRYKVTKRGQDVALRCDPISGHVSLYWYRQALGQGPEFLTYFNYEAQQDKSGLPNDRFSAERPEGSISTLTIQRTEQRDSAMYRCASSLGDNTGELFFGEGSRLTVL.

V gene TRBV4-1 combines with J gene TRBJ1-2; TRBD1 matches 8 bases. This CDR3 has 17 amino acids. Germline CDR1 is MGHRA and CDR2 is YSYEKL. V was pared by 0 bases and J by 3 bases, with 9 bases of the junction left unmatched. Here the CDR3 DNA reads TGCGCCAGCAGCCAAGAGGAGGGACAGGAGGTGTACTATGGCTACACCTTC. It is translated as CASSQEEGQEVYYGYTF.

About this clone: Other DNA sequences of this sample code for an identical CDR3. CDR3 in amino acids: CASSGRQGAGTDTQYF. Here the CDR3 DNA reads TGTGCCAGCAGCGGAAGACAGGGGGCTGGCACAGATACGCAGTATTTT. The gene calls are TRBV9 and TRBJ2-3; 10 bases line up with TRBD1. The V and J ends lost 3 bases and 1 base, in that order; junction bases with no gene match: 5. The CDR3 has 16 amino acids. Germline V lookup: CDR1 SGDLS, CDR2 YYNGEE.

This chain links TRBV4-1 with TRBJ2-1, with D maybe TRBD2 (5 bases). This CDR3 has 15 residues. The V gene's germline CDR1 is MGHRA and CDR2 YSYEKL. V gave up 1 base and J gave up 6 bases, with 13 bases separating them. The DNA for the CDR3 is TGCGCCAGCAGCCAAGTATCACTAGAAGGCAATGAGCAGTTCTTC. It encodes CASSQVSLEGNEQFF.

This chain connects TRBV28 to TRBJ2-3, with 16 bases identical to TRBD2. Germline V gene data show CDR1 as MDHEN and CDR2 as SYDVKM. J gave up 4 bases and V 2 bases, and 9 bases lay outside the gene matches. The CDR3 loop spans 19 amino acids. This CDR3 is CASSLGVGGLAGGPDTQYF. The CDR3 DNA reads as TGTGCCAGCAGTTTAGGAGTCGGGGGACTAGCGGGAGGGCCAGATACGCAGTATTTT.

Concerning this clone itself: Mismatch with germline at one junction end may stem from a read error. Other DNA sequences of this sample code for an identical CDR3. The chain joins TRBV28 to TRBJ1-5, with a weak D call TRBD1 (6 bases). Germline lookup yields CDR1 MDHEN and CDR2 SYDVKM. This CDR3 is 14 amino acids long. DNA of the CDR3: TGTGCCAGCAGTTTACAGGGGCATGAACAGCCCCAACATTTT. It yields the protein CASSLQGHEQPQHF.

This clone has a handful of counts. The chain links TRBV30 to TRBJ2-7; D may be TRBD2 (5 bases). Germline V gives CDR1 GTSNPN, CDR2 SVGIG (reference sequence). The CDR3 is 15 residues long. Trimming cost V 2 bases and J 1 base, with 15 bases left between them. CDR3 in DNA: TGTGCCTGGAGTAAACCTTCGGGATCATCCTACGAGCAGTACTTC. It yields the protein CAWSKPSGSSYEQYF.

The CDR3 DNA reads as TGTGCCAGCAGCCCCGGACAGGCGGTTGATGAAAAACTGTTTTTT. Encoded protein: CASSPGQAVDEKLFF. This sequence joins TRBV7-2 and TRBJ1-4; 7 nucleotides agree with TRBD1. The CDR3 spans 15 residues. V lost 5 bases and J lost 6; bases outside the gene matches: 9. CDR1 is SGHTA, CDR2 FQGNSA, per germline. The complete variable domain, with remaining parts taken from reference TRBV7-2 and TRBJ1-4, reads GAGVSQSPSNKVTEKGKDVELRCDPISGHTALYWYRQSLGQGLEFLIYFQGNSAPDKSGLPSDRFSAERTGGSVSTLTIQRTQQEDSAVYLCASSPGQAVDEKLFFGSGTQLSVL.

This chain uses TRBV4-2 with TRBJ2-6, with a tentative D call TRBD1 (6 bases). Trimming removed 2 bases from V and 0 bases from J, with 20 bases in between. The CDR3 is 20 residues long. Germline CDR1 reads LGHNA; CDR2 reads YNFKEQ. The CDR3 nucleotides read TGTGCCAGCAGCCAATTATCCCCAGGGGCTGGGGCCTCTGGGGCCAACGTCCTGACTTTC. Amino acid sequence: CASSQLSPGAGASGANVLTF.

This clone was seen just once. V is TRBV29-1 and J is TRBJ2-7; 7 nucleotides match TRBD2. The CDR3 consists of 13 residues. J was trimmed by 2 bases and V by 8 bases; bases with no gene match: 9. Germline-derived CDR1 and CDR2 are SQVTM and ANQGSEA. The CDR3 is CSIQSGTTYEQYF. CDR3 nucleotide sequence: TGCAGCATTCAGAGCGGGACGACCTACGAGCAGTACTTC.